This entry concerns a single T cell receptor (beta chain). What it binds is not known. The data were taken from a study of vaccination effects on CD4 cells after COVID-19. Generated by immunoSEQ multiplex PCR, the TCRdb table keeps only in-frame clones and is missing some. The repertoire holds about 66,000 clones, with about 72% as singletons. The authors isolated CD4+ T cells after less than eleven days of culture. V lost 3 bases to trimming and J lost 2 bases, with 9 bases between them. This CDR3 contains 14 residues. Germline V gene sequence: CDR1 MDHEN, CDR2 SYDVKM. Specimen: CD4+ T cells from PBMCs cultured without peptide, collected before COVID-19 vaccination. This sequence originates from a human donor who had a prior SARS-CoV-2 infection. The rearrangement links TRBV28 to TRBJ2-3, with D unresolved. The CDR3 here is CASSFRWATDTQYF. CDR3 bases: TGTGCCAGCAGTTTTAGGTGGGCCACAGATACGCAGTATTTT.